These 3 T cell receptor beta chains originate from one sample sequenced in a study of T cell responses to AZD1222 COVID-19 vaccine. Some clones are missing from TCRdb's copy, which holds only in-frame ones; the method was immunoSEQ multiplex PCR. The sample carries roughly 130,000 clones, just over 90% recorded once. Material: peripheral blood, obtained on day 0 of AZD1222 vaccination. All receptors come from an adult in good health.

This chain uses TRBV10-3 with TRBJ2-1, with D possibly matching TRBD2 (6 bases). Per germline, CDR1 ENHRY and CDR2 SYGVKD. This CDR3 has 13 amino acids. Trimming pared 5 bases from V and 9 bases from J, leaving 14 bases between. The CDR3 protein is CAISPTRGAEQFF. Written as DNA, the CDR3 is TGTGCCATCAGTCCGACTAGAGGGGCTGAGCAGTTCTTC.

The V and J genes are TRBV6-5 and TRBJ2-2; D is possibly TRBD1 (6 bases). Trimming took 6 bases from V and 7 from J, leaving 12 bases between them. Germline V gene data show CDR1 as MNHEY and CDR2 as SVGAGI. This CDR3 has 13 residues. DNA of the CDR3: TGTGCCAGCAGCAGCACAGGGTACGGGGAGCTGTTTTTT. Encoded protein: CASSSTGYGELFF.

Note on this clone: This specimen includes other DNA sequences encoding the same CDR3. The CDR3 is CASSPGRGETQYF. The CDR3 nucleotides are TGTGCCAGCTCACCAGGCAGGGGTGAGACCCAGTACTTC. The chain links TRBV18 to TRBJ2-5; tentative D call: TRBD1 (6 bases). Looked up from germline, CDR1 is KGHSH and CDR2 is LQKENI. The CDR3 has 13 residues. V gave up 2 bases and J gave up 5 bases, with 9 bases separating them.